This T cell receptor beta chain was found in a study of CD8+ T cells in alopecia areata listed by TCRdb under 2018. Some background on the complete study: The treated patients, all with moderate-to-severe alopecia areata, were enrolled in an open-label pilot trial of oral tofacitinib given at 5 to 10 mg twice daily. Human TCRbeta sequencing covered scalp tissue and sorted CD4+ and CD8+ peripheral blood T cells from patchy and totalis/universalis alopecia areata patients and healthy controls. Patients on tofacitinib were biopsied at baseline and after 4 and 24 weeks of treatment, and several of the patients also had a later scalp biopsy. Patients received tofacitinib for 6 to 18 months and were then followed off drug for 6 months to check for delayed response and recurrence. To study T cell clonal expansion in alopecia areata, the researchers applied high-throughput TCRbeta sequencing to both the C3H/HeJ mouse model and human patients. For the treated patients, the SALT score, which quantifies what percentage of scalp surface area is affected, served as the measure of disease severity. Scalp clonality was compared across normal scalp (n=4), patchy alopecia areata scalp (n=8), and alopecia totalis/universalis scalp (n=8). TCRbeta CDR3 regions were amplified by immunoSEQ multiplex PCR with 35 Vbeta forward and 13 Jbeta reverse primers. RNA was extracted with the PAXgene miRNA kit for fixed scalp, the miRNeasy kit for PBMCs, and the RNeasy kit for mouse skin. Beyond this particular receptor, the publication reports: Scalp TCR repertoire analysis is complicated because resident alphabeta T cells in normal human skin are also sequenced, whereas mouse skin is dominated by gammadelta T cells. Higher clonality and more expanded CD8+ clones were observed in lesional scalp than in normal scalp, particularly in alopecia totalis/universalis, a finding suggestive of antigenic drive. Many expanded lesional clones were found to persist in scalp and blood during tofacitinib treatment, and relapse after treatment cessation may be partly explained by this persistence. With tofacitinib, both scalp clonality and the number of expanded CD8+ clones among the top 100 scalp clones went down significantly. Because the treated cohort was small and had just a single nonresponder, larger studies are needed to establish links between baseline CD8+ expansion and response. Shared TCR sequences between patients were less evident than in mice, which may be partly attributable to HLA diversity in the patient population.

Receptor libraries were prepared by the immunoSEQ multiplex PCR assay. RNA was extracted from all samples and reverse transcribed into cDNA as template for TCR sequencing. First-strand cDNA was synthesized with SuperScript III using a 2:1 mix of oligo-dT and random hexamers. A synthetic immune receptor repertoire was used to assess amplification bias, and residual bias was removed computationally. The original methods were these. After raw reads were preprocessed to remove errors, the CDR3 was defined following IMGT conventions as running from the conserved cysteine to phenylalanine. To get clonality, Shannon entropy was normalized by log2 of the number of productive unique TCRs and the result was subtracted from 1. Whether each scalp clone was CD4 or CD8 was inferred by checking scalp TCRbeta sequences against the CD4 and CD8 repertoires from sorted blood. TCRdb provides this immuneACCESS table in a form limited to in-frame rearrangements. Some clones are lacking; in checked studies, under half of them reflect an unresolved V gene, and why the rest are absent is not known. V and J calls and clone size are as listed in that table; D and trimming were resolved from the DNA. The sample table contains 35,000 to 50,000 clones; only one count was recorded for just under 95% of them. Approximately 17% of the sample lies in the top ten.

The CDR3 has 12 amino acids, counting the end cysteine and phenylalanine. The retained sequence is limited to the CDR3, 36 bases, with the frame set at the first base. In the germline V gene (reference sequence), CDR1 corresponds to SEHNR and CDR2 to FQNEAQ. The V and J ends are trimmed by 4 bases and 6 bases, leaving 10 bases between them. With regard to this clone: No cognate antigen has been identified for it. No clone much larger than this one lies a single base away; base qualities are absent.

Reading the label with the study, this specimen's time point is: roughly 24 weeks on oral tofacitinib. The treatment or condition label, read with the paper, signifies: oral pan-JAK inhibitor, 5-10 mg twice daily. From alopecia areata patients, peripheral blood was collected along with lesional scalp punch biopsies. PBMCs were separated by density centrifugation and stained for CD3, CD4 and CD8, after which CD4+ and CD8+ T cells were sorted on a FACSAria. The material was CD8+ T cells sorted from blood, obtained at week 24, from a patient treated with tofacitinib. Recombination linked TRBV7-9 to TRBJ2-7; the D gene is tentatively TRBD1 or TRBD2, each matching 5 bases. The sequence was obtained from a human donor with alopecia areata. The CDR3 region has the sequence CASSSGTPEQYF. The DNA reads as follows: TGTGCCAGCAGCTCGGGGACGCCCGAGCAGTACTTC.